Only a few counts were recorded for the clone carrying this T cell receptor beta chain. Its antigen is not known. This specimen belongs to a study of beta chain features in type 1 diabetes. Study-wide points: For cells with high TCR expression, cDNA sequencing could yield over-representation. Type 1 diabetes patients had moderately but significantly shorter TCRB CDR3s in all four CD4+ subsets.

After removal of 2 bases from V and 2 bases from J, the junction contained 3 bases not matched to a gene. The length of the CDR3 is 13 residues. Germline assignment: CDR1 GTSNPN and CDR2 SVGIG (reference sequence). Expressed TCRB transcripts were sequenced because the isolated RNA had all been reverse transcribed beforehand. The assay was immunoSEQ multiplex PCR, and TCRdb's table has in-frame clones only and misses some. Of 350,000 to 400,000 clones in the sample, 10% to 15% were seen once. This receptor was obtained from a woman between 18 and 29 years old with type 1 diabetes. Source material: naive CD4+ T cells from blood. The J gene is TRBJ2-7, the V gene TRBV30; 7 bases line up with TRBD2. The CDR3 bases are TGTGCCTGGAGTACAGGACTAGCCTACGAGCAGTACTTC. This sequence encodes CAWSTGLAYEQYF.